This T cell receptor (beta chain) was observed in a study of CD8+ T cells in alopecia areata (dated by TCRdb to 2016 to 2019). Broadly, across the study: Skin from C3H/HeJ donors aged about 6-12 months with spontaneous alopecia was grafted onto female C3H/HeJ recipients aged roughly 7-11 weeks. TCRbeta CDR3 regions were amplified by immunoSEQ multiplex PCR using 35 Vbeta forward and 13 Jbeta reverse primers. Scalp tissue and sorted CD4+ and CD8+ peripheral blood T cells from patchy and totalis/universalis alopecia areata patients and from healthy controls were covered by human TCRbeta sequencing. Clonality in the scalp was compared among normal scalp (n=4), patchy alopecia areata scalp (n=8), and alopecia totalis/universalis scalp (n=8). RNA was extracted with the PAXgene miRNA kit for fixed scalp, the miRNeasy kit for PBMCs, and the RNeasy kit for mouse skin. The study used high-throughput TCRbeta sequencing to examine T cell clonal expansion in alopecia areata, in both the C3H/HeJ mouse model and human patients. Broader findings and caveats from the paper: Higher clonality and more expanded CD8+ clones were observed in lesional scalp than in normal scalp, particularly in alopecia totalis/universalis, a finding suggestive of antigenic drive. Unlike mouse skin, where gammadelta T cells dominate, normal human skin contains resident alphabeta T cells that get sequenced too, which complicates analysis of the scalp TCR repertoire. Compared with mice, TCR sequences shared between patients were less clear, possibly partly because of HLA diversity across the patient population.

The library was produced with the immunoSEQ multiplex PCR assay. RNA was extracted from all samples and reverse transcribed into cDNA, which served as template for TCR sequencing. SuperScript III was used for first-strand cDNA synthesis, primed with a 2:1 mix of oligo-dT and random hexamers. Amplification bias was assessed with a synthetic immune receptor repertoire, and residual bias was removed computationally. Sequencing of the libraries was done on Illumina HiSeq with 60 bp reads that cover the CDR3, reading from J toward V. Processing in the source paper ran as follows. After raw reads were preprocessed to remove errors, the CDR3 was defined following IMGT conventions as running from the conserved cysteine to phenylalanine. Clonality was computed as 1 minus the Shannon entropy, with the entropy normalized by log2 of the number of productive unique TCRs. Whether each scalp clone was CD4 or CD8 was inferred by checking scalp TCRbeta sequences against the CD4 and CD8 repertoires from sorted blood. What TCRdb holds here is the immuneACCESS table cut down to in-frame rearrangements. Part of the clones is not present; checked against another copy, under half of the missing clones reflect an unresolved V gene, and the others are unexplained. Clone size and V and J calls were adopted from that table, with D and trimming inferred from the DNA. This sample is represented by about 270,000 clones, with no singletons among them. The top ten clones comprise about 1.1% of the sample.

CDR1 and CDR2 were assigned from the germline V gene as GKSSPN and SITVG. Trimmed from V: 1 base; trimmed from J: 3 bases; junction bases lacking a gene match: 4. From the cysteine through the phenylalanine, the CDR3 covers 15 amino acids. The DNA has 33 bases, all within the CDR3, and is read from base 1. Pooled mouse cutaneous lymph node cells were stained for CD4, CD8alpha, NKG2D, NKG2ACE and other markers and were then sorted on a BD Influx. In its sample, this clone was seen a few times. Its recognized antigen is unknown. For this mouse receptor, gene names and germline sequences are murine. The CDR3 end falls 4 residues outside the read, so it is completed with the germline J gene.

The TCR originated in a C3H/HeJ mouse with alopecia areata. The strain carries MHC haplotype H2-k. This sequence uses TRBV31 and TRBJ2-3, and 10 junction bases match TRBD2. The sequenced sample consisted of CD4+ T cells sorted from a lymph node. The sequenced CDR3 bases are TGTGCCTGGAGTCATCTGGGGGGGCGAGCAGAA. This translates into CAWSHLGGRAE. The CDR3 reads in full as CAWSHLGGRAETLYF.